A single sample is the source of the 14 T cell receptor beta chains below, sequenced in a study of cytomegalovirus exposure and HLA in healthy donors. The PCR ran on 60 Vbeta and 13 Jbeta primers. Sequencing used immunoSEQ multiplex PCR; TCRdb keeps in-frame clones, though not all of them. The repertoire holds 90,000 to 100,000 clones, with about 81% as singletons. Sequencing input: PBMCs. The receptors stem from a man aged 35 to 55 in good health and CMV-seronegative.

The V call is TRBV7-9, the J call TRBJ1-1; D is uncertain. The V end lost 6 bases, the J end lost 1 base, and 15 bases lay between the germline ends. This CDR3 has 15 amino acids. Germline V CDR1 and CDR2: SEHNR, FQNEAQ (reference sequence). CDR3 in DNA: TGTGCCAGCAGTTTCAGCGGGTTTGGGAACACTGAAGCTTTCTTT. This sequence encodes CASSFSGFGNTEAFF.

V usage is TRBV5-6 and J usage is TRBJ2-2, with 10 bases matching TRBD2. The CDR3 runs to 18 residues. Germline V gene sequence: CDR1 SGHDT, CDR2 YYEEEE. The J segment lost 6 bases and the V segment lost 1 base, leaving 12 bases of the junction unmatched. The CDR3 DNA sequence: TGTGCCAGCAGCTTGTTTGTTGCTAGCGGGGGTGACGCCGGGGAGCTGTTTTTT. This gives the protein CASSLFVASGGDAGELFF.

The V gene is TRBV2, the J gene TRBJ1-4; unclear D gene. Trimming removed 2 bases at V and 10 bases at J, with 17 bases between. The CDR3 loop spans 15 amino acids. Germline CDR1 is SNHLY and CDR2 is FYNNEI. This chain's CDR3 is CASSEILEHLSKLFF. In nucleotides, the CDR3 is TGTGCCAGCAGTGAAATCTTAGAGCATTTGTCAAAACTGTTTTTT.

V is TRBV19 and J is TRBJ2-2; TRBD2 matches 12 bases. The CDR3 totals 15 residues. J was trimmed by 6 bases and V by 5 bases; bases with no gene match: 4. Germline V gene data show CDR1 as LNHDA and CDR2 as SQIVND (reference sequence). CDR3 coding DNA: TGTGCCAGTAGTGCTTCTAGCGGGGGGGCCGGGGAGCTGTTTTTT. It specifies CASSASSGGAGELFF.

This clone was detected only once. The chain uses TRBV19 and TRBJ2-3, with 11 bases that match TRBD2. The germline V gene has CDR1 LNHDA and CDR2 SQIVND (reference sequence). The CDR3 is 15 amino acids. Trimming took 6 bases from V and 3 from J; bases not matched to a gene: 5. The CDR3 coding sequence is TGTGCCAGTAGAACTAGCGGGGGACCAACAGATACGCAGTATTTT. This gives the protein CASRTSGGPTDTQYF.

This chain joins TRBV19 and TRBJ1-5; a possible D gene is TRBD1 (5 bases). Per germline, CDR1 LNHDA and CDR2 SQIVND (reference sequence). V was clipped by 3 bases and J by 10 bases, with 13 bases between them. The CDR3 is 13 residues long. CDR3 sequence reads: CASSIRGPGPQHF. DNA for the CDR3: TGTGCCAGTAGTATTAGGGGCCCCGGTCCCCAGCATTTT.

The chain combines TRBV6-1 with TRBJ1-3, with D hard to call. Between the trimmed V and J ends, which lost 8 bases and 7 bases, there was a span of 18 bases. The CDR3 is 14 amino acids. The germline V gene encodes CDR1 MNHNS and CDR2 SASEGT. CDR3 in amino acids: CASFGFGEVNTIYF. The CDR3 coding sequence is TGTGCCAGCTTCGGCTTCGGAGAGGTCAACACCATATATTTT.

V gene TRBV29-1 combines with J gene TRBJ1-2; the match to TRBD1 covers 7 bases. The CDR3 has 12 amino acids. Germline V gene lookup returns CDR1 SQVTM and CDR2 ANQGSEA. V lost 6 bases and J lost 3; bases outside the gene matches: 4. The CDR3 coding sequence is TGCAGCGTCGAGGGGGCGGACTATGGCTACACCTTC. This sequence encodes CSVEGADYGYTF.

The sample holds one count of this clone. The chain joins TRBV14 to TRBJ1-6, with TRBD1 matching 7 bases. The CDR3 has 16 residues. Germline V gene lookup returns CDR1 SGHDN and CDR2 FVKESK. Germline trimming cut 1 base from V and 3 bases from J; bases unmatched to any gene: 3. The CDR3 here is CASSQVRQGYNSPLHF. CDR3 DNA sequence: TGTGCCAGCAGCCAAGTTCGACAGGGCTATAATTCACCCCTCCACTTT.

This clone was counted a single time. The J gene is TRBJ2-1, the V gene TRBV5-1, with TRBD1 identical over 9 bases. Germline V gene sequence: CDR1 SGHRS, CDR2 YFSETQ. Losses at the gene ends were 2 bases for V and 3 bases for J; bases not matched to a gene: 3. The CDR3 extends over 15 amino acids. CDR3 residues: CASSFQTGGYNEQFF. The DNA for the CDR3 is TGCGCCAGCAGCTTTCAGACAGGGGGCTACAATGAGCAGTTCTTC.

This chain connects TRBV11-2 to TRBJ2-5; 8 positions agree with TRBD2. The CDR3 is made up of 16 amino acids. Per germline, CDR1 SGHAT and CDR2 FQNNGV. The V gene end was trimmed by 5 bases and the J gene end by 5 bases; junction bases not matched to a gene: 13. The CDR3 DNA follows: TGTGCCAGCAGCAAAACTAGCGGTAGGCACTTGGAGACCCAGTACTTC. It codes for CASSKTSGRHLETQYF.

The gene calls are TRBV29-1 and TRBJ2-5; 12 bases line up with TRBD2. Germline CDR1 is SQVTM and CDR2 is ANQGSEA. The V segment lost 6 bases and the J segment 5 bases; nucleotides outside the gene matches: 10. The CDR3 length is 15 residues. CDR3 bases: TGCAGCGTCGCTACCGGACTAGCGGGGTCGGAGACCCAGTACTTC. Translating it yields CSVATGLAGSETQYF.

This clone came up once. The V gene is TRBV19, the J gene TRBJ1-5, with unresolved D. This CDR3 is built from 13 residues. Germline CDR1 is LNHDA and CDR2 is SQIVND (reference sequence). The V and J ends lost 7 bases and 7 bases respectively, with 14 bases between them. CDR3 residues: CASNGRFDQPQHF. The CDR3 DNA reads TGTGCCAGTAATGGCAGGTTCGACCAGCCCCAGCATTTT.

This clone was seen a few times. The V and J genes are TRBV7-2 and TRBJ2-3; 10 bases fit TRBD2. The V gene end was trimmed by 3 bases and the J gene end by 2 bases; junction bases not matched to a gene: 5. This CDR3 region has 16 residues. Germline CDR1 is SGHTA and CDR2 is FQGNSA. CDR3 in DNA: TGTGCCAGCAGCTTCGGGCTAGCGGGGGCCACAGATACGCAGTATTTT. This gives the protein CASSFGLAGATDTQYF.